Sequencing of this T cell receptor beta chain was carried out in a study of HIV-infected patients and healthy controls. All unsorted peripheral T cells were captured because whole blood was used without fractionation. Trimming took 2 bases from V and 1 from J, leaving 9 bases between them. The germline CDR1 and CDR2 sequences are MNHEY and SMNVEV (reference sequence). This CDR3 contains 15 residues. This clonotype was detected only a few times. Alpha and beta constant-region primers primed reverse transcription of around 500 ng RNA. Each of the alpha and beta chains got its own library through chain-specific third strand synthesis with indices. MiXCR, applied by TCRdb to the 5' RACE reads, yields one record per CDR3 protein. The sample consists of about 15,000 distinct CDR3 sequences, 9.4% of them appearing once.

Material for sequencing was blood. V usage is TRBV27 and J usage is TRBJ1-5; no firm D call. The TCR sequence derives from an adult in good health. The CDR3 DNA reads TGTGCCAGCAGTTTAAAGGCCTGGAGCAATCAGCCCCAGCATTTT. Translating gives CASSLKAWSNQPQHF.